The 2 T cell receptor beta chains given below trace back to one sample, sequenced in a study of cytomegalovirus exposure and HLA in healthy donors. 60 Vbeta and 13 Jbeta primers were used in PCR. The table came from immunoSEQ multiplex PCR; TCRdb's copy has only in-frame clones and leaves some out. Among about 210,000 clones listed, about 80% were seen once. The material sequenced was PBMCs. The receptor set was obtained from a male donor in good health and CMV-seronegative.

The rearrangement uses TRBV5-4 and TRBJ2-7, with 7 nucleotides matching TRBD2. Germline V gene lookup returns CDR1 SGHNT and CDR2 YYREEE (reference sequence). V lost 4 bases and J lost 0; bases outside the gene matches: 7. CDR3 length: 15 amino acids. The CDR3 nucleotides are TGTGCCAGCAGCCCCCTCCGGGAGGCCTCCTACGAGCAGTACTTC. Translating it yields CASSPLREASYEQYF.

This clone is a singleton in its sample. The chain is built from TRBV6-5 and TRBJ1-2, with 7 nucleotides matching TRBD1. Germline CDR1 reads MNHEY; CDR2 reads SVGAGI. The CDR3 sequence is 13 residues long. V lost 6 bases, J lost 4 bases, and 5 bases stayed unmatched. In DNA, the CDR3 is TGTGCCAGCAGCGCGGGACAGTCCTATGGCTACACCTTC. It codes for CASSAGQSYGYTF.